The present TCR beta chain was sequenced within a study of T-cell memory formation after mild COVID-19. Germline CDR1 and CDR2: KGHSH and LQKENI. Trimming removed 1 base from V and 8 bases from J; junction bases left unmatched: 8. This CDR3 is built from 16 residues. This clonotype has just a few counts. TCRdb redid the calling of the 5' RACE reads with MiXCR, one entry per CDR3 protein. The sample includes 220,000 or so distinct CDR3 sequences, over 9.5% of them seen just once. This chain links TRBV18 with TRBJ2-1, with 10 positions matching TRBD2. The TCR sequence derives from a man between 18 and 29 years old who had mild COVID-19 (a few samples of this study predate the infection). Cell type and time point are not known. Sequenced material: PBMCs or a T cell subset sorted from them (not recorded which). This CDR3 is CASSPLAGGQGYEQFF. The CDR3 bases are TGTGCCAGCTCACCACTAGCGGGGGGCCAAGGCTATGAGCAGTTCTTC.